This T cell receptor (beta chain) was observed in a study of neoadjuvant anti-PD-1 for oral cavity cancer. Six replicates per PBMC sample, mostly from roughly 450 ng of genomic DNA. Here immunoSEQ multiplex PCR was the method, and the copy in TCRdb shows in-frame clones only, minus some. The table shows approximately 7,000 clones, with about 69% occurring only once. Trimming at V came to 4 bases and at J to 1 base, leaving 8 bases not matched to a gene. Germline V gene sequence: CDR1 SGHRS, CDR2 YFSETQ. The CDR3 loop spans 16 amino acids. Stage II-IVA oral cavity squamous cell carcinoma was new and untreated by systemic or radiation therapy.

The sequence derives from a person between 35 and 79 years old with oral cavity squamous cell carcinoma. This specimen was PBMCs, taken before nivolumab (anti-PD-1) treatment. This chain joins TRBV5-1 and TRBJ1-1; 9 positions agree with TRBD1. CDR3 coding DNA: TGCGCCAGCAGCCCCGGGACAGGGAGAACGAACACTGAAGCTTTCTTT. This gives the protein CASSPGTGRTNTEAFF.